The 13 T cell receptor beta chains reported below all come from one sample, sequenced in a study of blood T cells in healthy people across ages. A second roughly 6 to 11 cycle PCR used barcoded and J-beta primers. TCRdb itself ran the 5' RACE reads through MiXCR, one entry per CDR3 protein. Found here are 870,000 or so distinct CDR3 sequences, about 28% of them singletons; the top ten hold roughly 17%. Material: blood. These receptor sequences come from a woman aged 80 or over in good health.

This clonotype was found once. This chain joins TRBV4-1 and TRBJ1-1; D not certain. Trimming removed 0 bases at V and 1 base at J, with 15 bases between. Germline V CDR1 and CDR2: MGHRA, YSYEKL. This CDR3 is 17 amino acids long. The CDR3 nucleotides are TGCGCCAGCAGCCAAGATTTTAGCAGTATTCAGAACACTGAAGCTTTCTTT. Encoded protein: CASSQDFSSIQNTEAFF.

The chain couples TRBV6-6 to TRBJ1-2, with D hard to call. CDR1 is MNHNY, CDR2 SVGAGI, per germline (reference sequence). CDR3 size: 14 residues. The V gene lost 6 bases and the J gene lost 0 bases, with 11 bases spanning the gap. In DNA form, the CDR3 reads TGTGCCAGCAGCCGGAACATGTCTAACTATGGCTACACCTTC. Protein product: CASSRNMSNYGYTF.

In its sample, this clonotype was seen many times. The V gene is TRBV5-4, the J gene TRBJ2-7; TRBD2 is a possible D gene (6 bases). Germline CDR1 and CDR2: SGHNT and YYREEE (reference sequence). V was trimmed by 0 bases and J by 4 bases, leaving 11 bases between them. The CDR3 is 14 amino acids. In DNA, the CDR3 is TGTGCCAGCAGCTTGGAGGCGGGGCCGTACGAGCAGTACTTC. Protein: CASSLEAGPYEQYF.

The gene calls are TRBV7-2 and TRBJ2-2; 8 bases map to TRBD1. The CDR3 has 16 residues. The trim removed 1 base at V and 4 bases at J, leaving 5 bases unmatched. Germline V gives CDR1 SGHTA, CDR2 FQGNSA. CDR3 in amino acids: CASSLVARGLTGELFF. CDR3 in DNA: TGTGCCAGCAGCTTAGTCGCCAGGGGGCTCACCGGGGAGCTGTTTTTT.

On this clonotype itself: This may arise from a read error, as a much more abundant clone is one base away. V gene TRBV18 combines with J gene TRBJ2-5; D unclear. The V gene lost 8 bases and the J gene lost 1 base, with 5 bases spanning the gap. The CDR3 consists of 11 residues. Germline-derived CDR1 and CDR2 are KGHSH and LQKENI. CDR3 bases: TGTGCCAGCCCATCCCAAGAGACCCAGTACTTC. Protein sequence: CASPSQETQYF.

This clonotype was picked up many times. This CDR3 is CASSSSGTNYGYTF. The CDR3 DNA is TGCGCCAGCAGCTCCTCCGGGACTAACTATGGCTACACCTTC. J is TRBJ1-2 and V is TRBV5-1; no reliable D call. Deletions cut 3 bases from V and 0 bases from J, with 9 bases between. Germline values: CDR1 SGHRS, CDR2 YFSETQ. This CDR3 spans 14 amino acids.

This clonotype was recorded many times. The rearrangement joins TRBV18 to TRBJ2-5; 8 nucleotides line up with TRBD2. The CDR3 totals 18 residues. Germline CDR1 and CDR2: KGHSH and LQKENI. The J segment lost 2 bases and the V segment lost 6 bases, leaving 17 bases of the junction unmatched. Here the CDR3 DNA reads TGTGCCAGCTCGCGGAGGAGCGGGGGCGTGCTTGAACAAGAGACCCAGTACTTC. Residues: CASSRRSGGVLEQETQYF.

This clonotype was seen many times. This chain joins TRBV6-2 or TRBV6-3 and TRBJ2-7, with 7 bases lining up with TRBD1. V was pared by 6 bases and J by 4 bases, with 9 bases of the junction left unmatched. Germline V gene data show CDR1 as MNHEY and CDR2 as SVGEGT. The CDR3 runs to 14 residues. The CDR3 sequence: CASRPTGAGYEQYF. The DNA of the CDR3 is TGTGCCAGCAGGCCCACAGGGGCCGGGTACGAGCAGTACTTC.

Regarding this clonotype: This may be a read error: a much more frequent sequence differs by one nucleotide. The V and J genes are TRBV7-2 and TRBJ2-3, with 14 positions matching TRBD2. This CDR3 contains 17 residues. The germline V gene has CDR1 SGHTA and CDR2 FQGNSA. The CDR3 bases are TGTGCCAGCAGCCTAGGACTAGCGGGGGGTAATACAGATGCGCAGTATTTT. It translates to CASSLGLAGGNTDAQYF.

With regard to this clonotype: A much larger clone lies a single base off, so this may be a read error. The V gene is TRBV12-3 or TRBV12-4, the J gene TRBJ2-7; the D gene is possibly TRBD1 (6 bases). CDR3 length: 14 amino acids. The V end was cut by 7 bases, the J end by 7 bases, with 20 bases between. Here the CDR3 DNA reads TGTGCCAGCACCTACCGACAGGCACACAATGAGCAGTACTTC. Protein: CASTYRQAHNEQYF.

The rearrangement uses TRBV20-1 and TRBJ2-1; TRBD2 aligns across 10 bases. J lost 6 bases, V lost 6 bases, and 8 bases had no gene match. CDR3 length: 14 amino acids. Germline assignment: CDR1 DFQATT and CDR2 SNEGSKA (reference sequence). The CDR3 protein is CSAHGLAVGNEQFF. The CDR3 region has the DNA TGCAGTGCCCACGGACTAGCGGTAGGCAATGAGCAGTTCTTC.

The table lists this clonotype with many counts. The chain joins TRBV12-3 or TRBV12-4 to TRBJ2-5; the match to TRBD2 covers 14 bases. The CDR3 has 15 amino acids. Trimming at V came to 6 bases and at J to 4 bases, leaving 4 bases not matched to a gene. This chain's CDR3 is CASRGLAGGLETQYF. CDR3 nucleotides: TGTGCCAGCAGAGGACTAGCGGGGGGATTAGAGACCCAGTACTTC.

The rearrangement links TRBV20-1 to TRBJ2-4; possible D gene TRBD2, 6 bases. The DNA end is more similar to TRBJ2-7, so the J call may be wrong. This CDR3 has 13 amino acids. Germline CDR1 reads DFQATT; CDR2 reads SNEGSKA (reference sequence). CDR3 nucleotides: TGCAGTGCTGCTCGGGAGCTCGTCGACGAGCAGTACTTC. Amino acids: CSAARELVDEQYF.